The sequence of this TCR beta chain was determined in a study of CD8 T cells in ankylosing spondylitis. Notes on the study in general: It appeared that ankylosing spondylitis blood was characterized by a TCR beta motif of under ten highly homologous variants.

This clonotype was seen only a few times. What it recognizes is unknown. Trimming at V came to 9 bases and at J to 2 bases, leaving 4 bases not matched to a gene. Germline CDR1 ENHRY, CDR2 SYGVKD. The CDR3 loop spans 14 amino acids. Quantitative barcoded 5'-RACE was used to prepare TCR beta libraries. TCRdb redid the calling of the 5' RACE reads with MiXCR, one entry per CDR3 protein. Altogether 200,000 to 250,000 distinct CDR3 sequences are present, about 18% being singletons, with the ten largest covering more than 40%. The genes are TRBV10-3 and TRBJ1-5; 10 nucleotides match TRBD1. This clonotype was obtained from a male donor with ankylosing spondylitis. The specimen sequenced was blood, either unsorted or a sorted T cell fraction (not recorded which). The CDR3 here is CAIGQGDGNQPQHF. CDR3 nucleotide sequence: TGTGCCATAGGACAGGGGGACGGCAATCAGCCCCAGCATTTT.